The 13 T cell receptor beta chains listed next were all sequenced from one sample in a study of T cell clonotyping in hematopoietic cell transplantation (dated by TCRdb to about 2021). In the paper's terms, the time point label means: 100 days after allo-HCT. Library generation was performed with the immunoSEQ multiplex PCR assay. Imported from immuneACCESS, the table was reduced by TCRdb to in-frame sequences with V and J called. These copies leave out some clones; in studies compared against another copy, an unresolved V gene accounts for under half, and the cause of the remainder is not known. The sample includes more than 25,000 clones, with around nine tenths observed a single time. The ten largest clones represent around 10% of the sample. The specimen comprised PBMCs, sampled 100 days after allogeneic stem cell transplant. Receptors originate from a female patient in her fifties who had an allogeneic stem cell transplant from a related donor, so the T cells may come from the graft donor. Some clones in this sample may be carry-over from other donors' samples.

J is TRBJ1-1 and V is TRBV7-2; no clear D gene. This CDR3 region has 14 residues. The V and J ends lost 1 base and 1 base respectively, with 7 bases between them. Germline V CDR1 and CDR2: SGHTA, FQGNSA. CDR3 region: CASSLVGTNTEAFF. The CDR3, as DNA: TGTGCCAGCAGCTTAGTGGGTACGAACACTGAAGCTTTCTTT. Full variable domain (remainder filled in from reference TRBV7-2 and TRBJ1-1): GAGVSQSPSNKVTEKGKDVELRCDPISGHTALYWYRQSLGQGLEFLIYFQGNSAPDKSGLPSDRFSAERTGGSVSTLTIQRTQQEDSAVYLCASSLVGTNTEAFFGQGTRLTVV.

This clone appeared a single time. V usage is TRBV30 and J usage is TRBJ2-2; D gene unclear. This CDR3 is built from 14 residues. Trimming removed 3 bases from V and 5 bases from J, with 13 bases in between. The V gene's germline CDR1 is GTSNPN and CDR2 SVGIG (reference sequence). The CDR3 loop reads CAWSSWMRTGELFF. DNA of the CDR3: TGTGCCTGGAGCTCGTGGATGCGGACCGGGGAGCTGTTTTTT.

This chain connects TRBV9 to TRBJ1-3; D is undetermined. Germline lookup yields CDR1 SGDLS and CDR2 YYNGEE. This CDR3 has 14 amino acids. Between the trimmed V and J ends, which lost 4 bases and 4 bases, there was a span of 12 bases. CDR3 coding DNA: TGTGCCAGCAGCTCCGGGCCGGCCGGAAACACCATATATTTT. Translated, it gives CASSSGPAGNTIYF.

This sequence joins TRBV20-1 and TRBJ2-3, with D unclear. This CDR3 is 11 amino acids long. Trimming left V 4 bases short and J 4 bases short, with 6 bases between. Germline loops: CDR1 DFQATT, CDR2 SNEGSKA (reference sequence). The CDR3 DNA follows: TGCAGTGCTACTTTTTCAGATACGCAGTATTTT. Translation: CSATFSDTQYF.

V usage is TRBV5-1 and J usage is TRBJ1-4; D perhaps matches TRBD1 (6 bases). The CDR3 has 15 amino acids. Germline CDR1 reads SGHRS; CDR2 reads YFSETQ. The ends were cut back, 0 bases at V and 5 bases at J, with 11 bases in the middle. CDR3 sequence reads: CASSLDEGGNEKLFF. The CDR3 nucleotides are TGCGCCAGCAGCTTGGATGAGGGGGGAAATGAAAAACTGTTTTTT.

The chain employs TRBV7-7 and TRBJ2-7; 8 bases agree with TRBD1. The CDR3 length is 15 residues. The junction had 9 bases not matched to a gene; V was cut back by 5 bases and J by 3 bases. The germline V gene has CDR1 SSHAT and CDR2 FNYEAQ (reference sequence). The CDR3 region has the DNA TGTGCCAGCAGCCTCCCCAGGGGGCTATTCTACGAGCAGTACTTC. It is translated as CASSLPRGLFYEQYF.

The chain couples TRBV5-6 to TRBJ2-2; a possible D gene is TRBD1 (6 bases). V was shortened by 2 bases and J by 3 bases, with 11 bases between the two germline ends. Germline-derived CDR1 and CDR2 are SGHDT and YYEEEE. This CDR3 has 15 residues. The DNA for the CDR3 is TGTGCCAGCAGCTTTCAGGGGCGGTACACCGGGGAGCTGTTTTTT. Translating gives CASSFQGRYTGELFF.

The gene calls are TRBV10-3 and TRBJ2-7; 9 bases map to TRBD1. This CDR3 spans 15 amino acids. Germline loops: CDR1 ENHRY, CDR2 SYGVKD. Unmatched junction bases numbered 9, after V lost 3 bases and J lost 6 bases. In DNA form, the CDR3 reads TGTGCCATCAGTGAAAGGACAGGGGCTAGTCTCGAGCAGTACTTC. Its protein is CAISERTGASLEQYF.

In this sample, this clone turned up a few times. CDR3: CASSLWGFYEQYF. In DNA, the CDR3 is TGTGCCAGCAGCTTATGGGGTTTCTACGAGCAGTACTTC. The rearrangement uses TRBV11-1 and TRBJ2-7; D not certain. This CDR3 contains 13 residues. Germline V gene sequence: CDR1 SGHAT, CDR2 FQDESV (reference sequence). Trimming took off 2 bases at V and 3 bases at J, with 8 bases between the two ends.

The V call is TRBV5-1, the J call TRBJ2-2; D gene ambiguous. The CDR3 runs to 14 residues. V dropped 0 bases and J dropped 4 bases, with 7 bases sitting between them. Germline V gene sequence: CDR1 SGHRS, CDR2 YFSETQ. CDR3 DNA sequence: TGCGCCAGCAGCTTGGTGGGTATCACCGGGGAGCTGTTTTTT. Amino acid sequence: CASSLVGITGELFF.

The chain has TRBV11-2 and TRBJ1-1; D perhaps matches TRBD1 (5 bases). CDR1 is SGHAT, CDR2 FQNNGV, per germline. CDR3 length: 15 amino acids. Trimming removed 0 bases from V and 4 bases from J, with 12 bases in between. CDR3 region: CASSLDPSGGTEAFF. CDR3 nucleotides: TGTGCCAGCAGCTTAGATCCCTCCGGGGGCACTGAAGCTTTCTTT.

The CDR3 nucleotides are TGTGCCAGCAGTACGACAGGGGGCTGGGAGACCCAGTACTTC. This gives the protein CASSTTGGWETQYF. The J gene is TRBJ2-5, the V gene TRBV6-5, with TRBD1 identical over 10 bases. The CDR3 spans 14 residues. Trimming took 5 bases from V and 5 from J; bases not matched to a gene: 5. Germline CDR1 reads MNHEY; CDR2 reads SVGAGI.

The chain is built from TRBV11-2 and TRBJ2-5; D gene unclear. CDR1 is SGHAT and CDR2 is FQNNGV in the germline V gene. V lost 5 bases and J 2 bases, leaving 9 bases between the germline ends. The CDR3 spans 13 residues. Written as DNA, the CDR3 is TGTGCCAGCAGCAACAGCTTGCAAGAGACCCAGTACTTC. It is translated as CASSNSLQETQYF.